A single T cell receptor (beta chain) is shown here with its context. This sample stems from a study of blood T cell repertoires in COVID-19. For the study at large: Sources were T cells, B-cell-depleted T cells, or PBMCs; the material itself was cDNA or gDNA.

It was during active infection that Seattle patients were enrolled and then longitudinally followed. The CDR3 consists of 17 residues. With 3 bases clipped from V and 4 bases from J, the junction kept 12 bases outside the gene matches. Germline-derived CDR1 and CDR2 are MNHEY and SVGEGT. Sequencing was performed with immunoSEQ multiplex PCR; in TCRdb, only in-frame clones are kept and a portion is missing. Of about 410,000 clones listed, about 91% are singletons. The receptor was isolated from a woman aged 40 to 50 with COVID-19, enrolled during active disease. This rearrangement joins TRBV6-2 or TRBV6-3 to TRBJ1-5, with 7 bases aligning to TRBD1. What was sequenced was peripheral blood. CDR3 amino acids: CASSYGWYGTENQPQHF. The CDR3 bases are TGTGCCAGCAGTTATGGTTGGTATGGGACAGAGAATCAGCCCCAGCATTTT.